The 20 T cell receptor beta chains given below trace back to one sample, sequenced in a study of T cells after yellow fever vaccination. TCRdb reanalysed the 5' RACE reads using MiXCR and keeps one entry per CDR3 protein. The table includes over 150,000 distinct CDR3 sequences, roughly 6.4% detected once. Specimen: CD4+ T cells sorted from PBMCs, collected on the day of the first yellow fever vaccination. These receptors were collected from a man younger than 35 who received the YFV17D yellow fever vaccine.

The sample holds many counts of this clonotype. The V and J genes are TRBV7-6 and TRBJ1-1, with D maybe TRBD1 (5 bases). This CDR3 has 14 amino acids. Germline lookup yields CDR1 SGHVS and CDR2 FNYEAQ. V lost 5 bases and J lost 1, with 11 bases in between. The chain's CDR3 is CASSHGTRNTEAFF. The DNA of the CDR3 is TGTGCCAGCAGCCACGGGACTAGGAACACTGAAGCTTTCTTT.

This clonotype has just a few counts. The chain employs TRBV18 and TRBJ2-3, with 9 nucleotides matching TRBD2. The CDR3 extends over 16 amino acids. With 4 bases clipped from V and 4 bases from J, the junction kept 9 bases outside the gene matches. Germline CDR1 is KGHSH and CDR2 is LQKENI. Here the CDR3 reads CASSHTGTSPPDTQYF. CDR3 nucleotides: TGTGCCAGCTCACACACCGGGACTAGCCCCCCAGATACGCAGTATTTT. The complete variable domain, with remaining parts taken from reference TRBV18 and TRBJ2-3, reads NAGVMQNPRHLVRRRGQEARLRCSPMKGHSHVYWYRQLPEEGLKFMVYLQKENIIDESGMPKERFSAEFPKEGPSILRIQQVVRGDSAAYFCASSHTGTSPPDTQYFGPGTRLTVL.

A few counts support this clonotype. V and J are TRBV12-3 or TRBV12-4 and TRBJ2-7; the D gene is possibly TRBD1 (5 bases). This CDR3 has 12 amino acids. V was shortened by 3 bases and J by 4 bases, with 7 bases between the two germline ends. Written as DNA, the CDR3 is TGTGCCAGCAGTTTCAGGGTTTACGAGCAGTACTTC. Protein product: CASSFRVYEQYF.

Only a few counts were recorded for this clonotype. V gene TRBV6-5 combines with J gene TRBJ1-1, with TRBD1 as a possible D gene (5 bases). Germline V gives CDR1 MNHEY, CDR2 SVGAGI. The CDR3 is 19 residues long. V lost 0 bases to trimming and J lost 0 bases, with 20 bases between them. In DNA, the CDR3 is TGTGCCAGCAGTTACTCATTAGGGGCATTACTTCCTATGAACACTGAAGCTTTCTTT. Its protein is CASSYSLGALLPMNTEAFF.

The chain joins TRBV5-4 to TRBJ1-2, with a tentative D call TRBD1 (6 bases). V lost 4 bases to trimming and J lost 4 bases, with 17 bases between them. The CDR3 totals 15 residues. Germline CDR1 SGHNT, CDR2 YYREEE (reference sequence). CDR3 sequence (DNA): TGTGCCAGCAGCCCGGACAGTTTGACGAGCTATGGCTACACCTTC. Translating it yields CASSPDSLTSYGYTF.

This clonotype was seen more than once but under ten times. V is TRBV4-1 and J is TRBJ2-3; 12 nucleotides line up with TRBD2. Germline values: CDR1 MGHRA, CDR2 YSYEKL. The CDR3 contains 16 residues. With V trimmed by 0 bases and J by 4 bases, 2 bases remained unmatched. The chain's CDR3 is CASSQDRTSGADTQYF. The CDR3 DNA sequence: TGCGCCAGCAGCCAAGATAGGACTAGCGGGGCAGATACGCAGTATTTT.

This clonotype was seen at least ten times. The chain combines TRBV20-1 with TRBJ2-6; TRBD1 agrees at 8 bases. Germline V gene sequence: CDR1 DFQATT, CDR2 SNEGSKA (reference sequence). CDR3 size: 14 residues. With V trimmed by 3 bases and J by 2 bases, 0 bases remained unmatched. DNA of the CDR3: TGCAGTGCTAGGACAGGGGCTGGGGCCAACGTCCTGACTTTC. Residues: CSARTGAGANVLTF.

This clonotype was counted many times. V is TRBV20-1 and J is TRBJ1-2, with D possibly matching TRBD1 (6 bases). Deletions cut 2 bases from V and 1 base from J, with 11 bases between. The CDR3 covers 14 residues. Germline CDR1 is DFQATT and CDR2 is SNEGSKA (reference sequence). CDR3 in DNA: TGCAGTGCTAGAAGGACAGACCTTAACTATGGCTACACCTTC. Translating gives CSARRTDLNYGYTF.

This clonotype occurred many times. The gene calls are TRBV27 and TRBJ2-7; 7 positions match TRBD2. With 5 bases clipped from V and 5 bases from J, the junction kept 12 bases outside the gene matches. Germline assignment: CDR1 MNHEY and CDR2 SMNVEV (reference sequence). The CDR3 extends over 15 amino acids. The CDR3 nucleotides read TGTGCCAGCAGTCTGACCCTGGGCGGGGGACACGAGCAGTACGTC. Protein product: CASSLTLGGGHEQYV.

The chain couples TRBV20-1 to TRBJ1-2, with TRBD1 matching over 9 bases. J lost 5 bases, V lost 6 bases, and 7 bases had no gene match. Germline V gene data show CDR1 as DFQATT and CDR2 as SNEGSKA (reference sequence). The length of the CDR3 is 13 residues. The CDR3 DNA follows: TGCAGTGCGGGCCCGGGACAGGGTTATGGCTACACCTTC. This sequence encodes CSAGPGQGYGYTF.

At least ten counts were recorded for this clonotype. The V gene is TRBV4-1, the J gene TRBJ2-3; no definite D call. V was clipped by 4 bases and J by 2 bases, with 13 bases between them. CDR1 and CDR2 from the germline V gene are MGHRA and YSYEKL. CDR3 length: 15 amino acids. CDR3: CASSLLRTNTDTQYF. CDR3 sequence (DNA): TGCGCCAGCAGCCTACTCCGGACCAACACAGATACGCAGTATTTT.

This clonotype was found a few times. The CDR3 loop is CASSLGPFYNEQFF. The CDR3 region has the DNA TGCGCCAGCAGCCTGGGACCATTTTACAATGAGCAGTTCTTC. This chain uses TRBV4-3 with TRBJ2-1; either TRBD1 or TRBD2 may fit D (5 bases each). V lost 4 bases, J lost 4 bases, and 11 bases lay in between. The germline V gene encodes CDR1 LGHNA and CDR2 YSLEER. The CDR3 runs 14 residues.

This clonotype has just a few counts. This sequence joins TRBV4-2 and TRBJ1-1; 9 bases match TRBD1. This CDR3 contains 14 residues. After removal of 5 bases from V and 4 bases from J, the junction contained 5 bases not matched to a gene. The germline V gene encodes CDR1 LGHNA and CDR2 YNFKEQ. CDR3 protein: CASSEGTGLTEAFF. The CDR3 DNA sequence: TGTGCCAGCAGCGAAGGGACAGGGCTCACTGAAGCTTTCTTT.

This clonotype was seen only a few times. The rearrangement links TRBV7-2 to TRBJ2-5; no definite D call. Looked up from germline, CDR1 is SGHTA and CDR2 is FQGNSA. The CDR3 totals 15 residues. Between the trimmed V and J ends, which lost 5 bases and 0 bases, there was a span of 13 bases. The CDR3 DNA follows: TGTGCCAGCAGCATCCGACGGGCGAACCAAGAGACCCAGTACTTC. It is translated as CASSIRRANQETQYF.

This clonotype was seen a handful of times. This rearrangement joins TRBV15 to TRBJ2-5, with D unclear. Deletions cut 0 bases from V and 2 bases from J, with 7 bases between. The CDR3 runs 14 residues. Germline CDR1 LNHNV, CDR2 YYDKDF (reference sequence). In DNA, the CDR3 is TGTGCCACCAGCAGAGATCGGACGCAAGAGACCCAGTACTTC. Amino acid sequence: CATSRDRTQETQYF.

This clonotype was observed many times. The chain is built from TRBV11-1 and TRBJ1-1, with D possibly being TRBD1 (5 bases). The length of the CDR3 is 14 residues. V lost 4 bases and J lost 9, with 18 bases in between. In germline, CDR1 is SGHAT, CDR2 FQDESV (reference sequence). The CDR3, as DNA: TGTGCCAGCAGCTCATCGGGGACTGACTACAAAGCTTTCTTT. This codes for CASSSSGTDYKAFF.

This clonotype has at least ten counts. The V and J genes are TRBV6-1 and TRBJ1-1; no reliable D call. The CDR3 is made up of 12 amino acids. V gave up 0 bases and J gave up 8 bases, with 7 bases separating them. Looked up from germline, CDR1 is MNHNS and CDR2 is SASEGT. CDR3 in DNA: TGTGCCAGCAGTGAAGCGCTTCGAGAAGCTTTCTTT. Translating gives CASSEALREAFF.

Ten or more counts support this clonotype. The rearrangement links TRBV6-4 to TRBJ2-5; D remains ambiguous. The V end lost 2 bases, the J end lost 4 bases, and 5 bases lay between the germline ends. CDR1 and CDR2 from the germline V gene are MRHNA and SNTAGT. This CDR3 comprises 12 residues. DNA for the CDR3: TGTGCCAGCAGTGACGACGGAGAGACCCAGTACTTC. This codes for CASSDDGETQYF.

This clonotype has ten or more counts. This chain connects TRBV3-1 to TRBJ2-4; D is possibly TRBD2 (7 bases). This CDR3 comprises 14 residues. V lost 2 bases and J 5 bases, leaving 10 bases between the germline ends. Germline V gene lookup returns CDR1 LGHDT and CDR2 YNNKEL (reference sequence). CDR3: CASSQSGGQNIQYF. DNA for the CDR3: TGTGCCAGCAGCCAATCCGGGGGGCAAAACATTCAGTACTTC.

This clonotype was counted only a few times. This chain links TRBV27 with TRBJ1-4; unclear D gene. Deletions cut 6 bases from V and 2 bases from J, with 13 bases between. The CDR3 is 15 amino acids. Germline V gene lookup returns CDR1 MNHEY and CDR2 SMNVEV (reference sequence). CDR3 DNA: TGTGCCAGCAGGATTAGGGCCTTGACTAATGAAAAACTGTTTTTT. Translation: CASRIRALTNEKLFF.